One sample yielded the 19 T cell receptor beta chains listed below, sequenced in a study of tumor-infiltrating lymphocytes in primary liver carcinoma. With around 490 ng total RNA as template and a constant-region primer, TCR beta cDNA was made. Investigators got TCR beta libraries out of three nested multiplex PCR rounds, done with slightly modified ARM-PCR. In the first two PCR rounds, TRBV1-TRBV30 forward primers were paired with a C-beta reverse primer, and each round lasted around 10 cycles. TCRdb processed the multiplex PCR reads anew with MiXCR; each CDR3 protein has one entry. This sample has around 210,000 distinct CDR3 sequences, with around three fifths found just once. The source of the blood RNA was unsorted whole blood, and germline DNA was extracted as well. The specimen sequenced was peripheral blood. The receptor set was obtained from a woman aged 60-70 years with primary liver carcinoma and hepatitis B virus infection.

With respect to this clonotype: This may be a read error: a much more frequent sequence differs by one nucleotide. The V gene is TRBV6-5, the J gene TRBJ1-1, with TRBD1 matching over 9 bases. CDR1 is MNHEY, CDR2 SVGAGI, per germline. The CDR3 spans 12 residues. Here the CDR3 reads CAGRRGTGEAFF. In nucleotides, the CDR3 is TGTGCCGGCAGGAGAGGGACAGGGGAAGCTTTCTTT.

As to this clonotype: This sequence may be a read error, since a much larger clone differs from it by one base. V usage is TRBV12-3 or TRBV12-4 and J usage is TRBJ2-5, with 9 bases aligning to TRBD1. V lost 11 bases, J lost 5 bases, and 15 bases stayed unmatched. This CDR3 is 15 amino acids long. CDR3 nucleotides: TGTGCCGGCAAACCCGACCTTGGGACAGGGGAGACCCAGTACTTC. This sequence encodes CAGKPDLGTGETQYF.

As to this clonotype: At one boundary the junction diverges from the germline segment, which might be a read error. CDR3 in DNA: TGCGTCAGCATCTCGGCGGGAGTCACAGATACGCAGTATTTT. This codes for CVSISAGVTDTQYF. The V call is TRBV11-2, the J call TRBJ2-3, with 7 bases fitting TRBD2. This CDR3 has 14 residues. Germline assignment: CDR1 SGHAT and CDR2 FQNNGV.

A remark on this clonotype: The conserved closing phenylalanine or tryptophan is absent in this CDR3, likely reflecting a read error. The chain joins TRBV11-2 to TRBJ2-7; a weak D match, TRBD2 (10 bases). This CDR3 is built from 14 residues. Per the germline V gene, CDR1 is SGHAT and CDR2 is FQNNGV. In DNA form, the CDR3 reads TGTGCCGGCAGCTTACTAGCGGGACAGGGCGAGCAGTACATC. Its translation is CAGSLLAGQGEQYI.

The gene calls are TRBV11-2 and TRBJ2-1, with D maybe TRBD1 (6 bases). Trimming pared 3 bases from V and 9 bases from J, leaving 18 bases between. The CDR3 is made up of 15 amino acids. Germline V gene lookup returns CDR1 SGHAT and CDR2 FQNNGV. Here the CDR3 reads CASSFGRVADSEQFF. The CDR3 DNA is TGTGCCAGCAGCTTTGGTAGGGTGGCGGACAGTGAGCAGTTCTTC.

Here the CDR3 reads CAWSAGGTRYGYTF. CDR3 DNA: TGTGCCTGGAGTGCAGGTGGGACCCGCTATGGCTACACCTTC. V is TRBV30 and J is TRBJ1-2; D may be TRBD1 (5 bases). The germline V gene has CDR1 GTSNPN and CDR2 SVGIG (reference sequence). The CDR3 loop spans 14 amino acids. Trimming cost V 1 base and J 4 bases, with 13 bases left between them.

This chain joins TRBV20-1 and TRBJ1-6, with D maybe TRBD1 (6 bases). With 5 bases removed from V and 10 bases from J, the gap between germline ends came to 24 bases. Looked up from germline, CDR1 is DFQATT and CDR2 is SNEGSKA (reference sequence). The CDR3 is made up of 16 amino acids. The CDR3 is CSAPRDKAPLFSPLHF. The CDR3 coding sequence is TGCAGTGCTCCCCGGGACAAGGCCCCATTATTCTCACCCCTCCACTTT.

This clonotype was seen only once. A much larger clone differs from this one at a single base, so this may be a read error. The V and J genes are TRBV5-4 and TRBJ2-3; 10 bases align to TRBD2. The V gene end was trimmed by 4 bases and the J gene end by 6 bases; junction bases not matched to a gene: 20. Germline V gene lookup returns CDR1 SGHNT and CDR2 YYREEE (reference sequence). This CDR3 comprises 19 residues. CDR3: CASSRRISGRRDASDTQYF. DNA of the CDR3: TGTGCCAGCAGCCGCCGGATTAGCGGGAGGAGGGACGCTTCGGATACGCAGTATTTT.

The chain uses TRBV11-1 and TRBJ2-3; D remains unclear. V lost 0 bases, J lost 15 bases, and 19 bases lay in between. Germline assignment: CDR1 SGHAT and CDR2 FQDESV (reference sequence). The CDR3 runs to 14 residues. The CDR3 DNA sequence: TGTGCCAGCAGCTTAGCACCCACCACAGATACACATTATTTT. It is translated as CASSLAPTTDTHYF.

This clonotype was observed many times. Here the CDR3 DNA reads TGTGCCAGCAGTCTCAGACAGAACACTGAAGCTTTCTTT. Encoded protein: CASSLRQNTEAFF. The rearrangement links TRBV12-3 or TRBV12-4 to TRBJ1-1; no definite D call. The CDR3 totals 13 residues. Trimming took off 5 bases at V and 1 base at J, with 8 bases between the two ends.

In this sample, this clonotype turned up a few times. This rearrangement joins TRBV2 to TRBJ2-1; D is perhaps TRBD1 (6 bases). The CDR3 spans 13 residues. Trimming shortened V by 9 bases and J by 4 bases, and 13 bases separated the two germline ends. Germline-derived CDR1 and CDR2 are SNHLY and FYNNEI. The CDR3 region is CASTDRFYNEQFF. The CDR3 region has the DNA TGTGCCAGTACCGACAGGTTTTACAATGAGCAGTTCTTC.

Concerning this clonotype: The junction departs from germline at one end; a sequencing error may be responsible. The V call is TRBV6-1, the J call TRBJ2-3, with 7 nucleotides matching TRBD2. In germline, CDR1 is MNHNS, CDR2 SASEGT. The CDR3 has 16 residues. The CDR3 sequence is CATNLFTSVMADTLYF. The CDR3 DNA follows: TGTGCCACCAACCTCTTTACTAGCGTGATGGCAGATACGCTGTATTTT.

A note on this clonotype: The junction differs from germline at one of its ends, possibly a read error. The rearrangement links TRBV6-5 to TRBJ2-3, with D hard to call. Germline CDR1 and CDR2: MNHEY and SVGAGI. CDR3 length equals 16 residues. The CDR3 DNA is TGTGCCAACAGTTACAGAGGTCATGGTAGCACAGATACGCAGTACTTT. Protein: CANSYRGHGSTDTQYF.

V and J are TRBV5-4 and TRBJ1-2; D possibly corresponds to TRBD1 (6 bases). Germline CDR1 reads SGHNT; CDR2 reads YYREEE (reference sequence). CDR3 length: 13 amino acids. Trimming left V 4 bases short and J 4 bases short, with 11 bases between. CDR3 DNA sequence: TGTGCCAGCAGCGGGGGACAAGGCTATGGCTACACCTTC. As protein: CASSGGQGYGYTF.

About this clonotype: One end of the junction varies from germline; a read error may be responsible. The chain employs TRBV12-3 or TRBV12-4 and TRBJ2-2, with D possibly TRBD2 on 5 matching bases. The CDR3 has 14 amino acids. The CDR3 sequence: CASKRQIGTGELLF. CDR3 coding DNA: TGTGCCAGCAAAAGACAAATAGGCACCGGGGAGCTGCTTTTT.

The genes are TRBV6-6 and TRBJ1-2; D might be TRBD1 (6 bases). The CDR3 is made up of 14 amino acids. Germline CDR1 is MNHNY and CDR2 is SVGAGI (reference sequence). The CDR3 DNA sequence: TGTCTCAGCAGTTACTCGAACAGGGACTATGGCTACACCTTC. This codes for CLSSYSNRDYGYTF.

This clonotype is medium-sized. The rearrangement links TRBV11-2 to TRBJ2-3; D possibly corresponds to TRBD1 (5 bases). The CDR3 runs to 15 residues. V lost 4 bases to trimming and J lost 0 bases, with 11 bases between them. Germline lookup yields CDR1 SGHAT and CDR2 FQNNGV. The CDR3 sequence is CASSSQGFSTDTQYF. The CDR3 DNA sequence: TGTGCCAGCAGCTCCCAGGGCTTTAGCACAGATACGCAGTATTTT. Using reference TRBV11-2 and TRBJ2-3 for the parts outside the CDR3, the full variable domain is EAGVAQSPRYKIIEKRQSVAFWCNPISGHATLYWYQQILGQGPKLLIQFQNNGVVDDSQLPKDRFSAERLKGVDSTLKIQPAKLEDSAVYLCASSSQGFSTDTQYFGPGTRLTVL.

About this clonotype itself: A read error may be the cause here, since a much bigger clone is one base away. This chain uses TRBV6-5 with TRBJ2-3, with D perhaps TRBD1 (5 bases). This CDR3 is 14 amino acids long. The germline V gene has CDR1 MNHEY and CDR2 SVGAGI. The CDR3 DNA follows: TGTGTCAGCAGTTACGTACCTGGGGCTGATACGCAGTATTTT. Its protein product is CVSSYVPGADTQYF.

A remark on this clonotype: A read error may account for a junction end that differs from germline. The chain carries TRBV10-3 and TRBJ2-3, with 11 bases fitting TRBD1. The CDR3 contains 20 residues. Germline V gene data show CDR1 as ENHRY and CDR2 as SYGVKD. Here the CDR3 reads CAISARTGGRTSDGTDMQYF. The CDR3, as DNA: TGTGCCATCAGCGCCAGGACAGGGGGCCGGACTAGCGATGGCACAGATATGCAGTATTTT.